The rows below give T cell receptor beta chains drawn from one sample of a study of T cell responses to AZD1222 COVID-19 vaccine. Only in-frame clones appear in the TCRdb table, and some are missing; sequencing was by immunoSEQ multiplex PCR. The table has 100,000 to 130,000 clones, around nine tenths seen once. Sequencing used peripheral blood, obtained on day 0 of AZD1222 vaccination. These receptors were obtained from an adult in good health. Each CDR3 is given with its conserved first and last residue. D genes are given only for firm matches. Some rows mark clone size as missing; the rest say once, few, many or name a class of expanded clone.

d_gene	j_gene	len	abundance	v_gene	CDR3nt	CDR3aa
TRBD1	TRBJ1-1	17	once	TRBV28	TGTGCCAGCAGTGTACCTGGGGACAGGATATTGAACACTGAAGCTTTCTTT	CASSVPGDRILNTEAFF
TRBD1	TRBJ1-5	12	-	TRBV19	TGTGCCAGTCAGACAGGGGGGTGGTCCCAGCATTTT	CASQTGGWSQHF
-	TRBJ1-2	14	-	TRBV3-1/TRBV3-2	TGTGCCAGCAGCCAAGGGCAGGGAAGTTATGGCTACACCTTC	CASSQGQGSYGYTF
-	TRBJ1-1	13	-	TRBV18	TGTGCCAGCTCACCACTCCAGAACACTGAAGCTTTCTTT	CASSPLQNTEAFF
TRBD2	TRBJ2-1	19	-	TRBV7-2	TGTGCCAGCAGCTTAGCGGCACCACCAGGAGCGGGGGGGCTTAATGAGCAGTTCTTC	CASSLAAPPGAGGLNEQFF
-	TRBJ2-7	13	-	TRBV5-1	TGCGCCAGCAGCCCGAATCCGACTGGCGAGCAGTACTTC	CASSPNPTGEQYF
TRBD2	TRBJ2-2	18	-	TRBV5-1	TGCGCCAGCAGCCCCCAAACCGGGACTAGGACCAACACCGGGGAGCTGTTTTTT	CASSPQTGTRTNTGELFF
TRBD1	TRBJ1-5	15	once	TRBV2	TGTGCCAGCAGTGAGGTTCCGGGACAGAATCAGCCCCAGCATTTT	CASSEVPGQNQPQHF
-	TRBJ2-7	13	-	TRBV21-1	TGTGCCAGCAGCAAACAAGGTAGCCAGGAGCAGTACTTC	CASSKQGSQEQYF
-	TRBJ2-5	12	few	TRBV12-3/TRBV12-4	TGTGCCAGCAGCATTATGGCGGAGACCCAGTACTTC	CASSIMAETQYF
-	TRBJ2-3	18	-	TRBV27	TGTGCCAGCAGTCACCTCGACGGGGCAGGGGGGCGAGGAGATACGCAGTATTTT	CASSHLDGAGGRGDTQYF
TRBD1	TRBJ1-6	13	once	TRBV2	TGTGCCAGCAGTGTGGACAGGGGGTGGTCCCTCCACTTT	CASSVDRGWSLHF
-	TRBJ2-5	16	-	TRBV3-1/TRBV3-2	TGTGCCAGCAGCCAAGGTATCAAGACTTCGCGGGCGACCCAGTACTTC	CASSQGIKTSRATQYF
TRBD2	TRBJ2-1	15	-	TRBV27	TGTGCCAGCAGTTCTCCTAGCGGGGGGGTTGATGAGCAGTTCTTC	CASSSPSGGVDEQFF
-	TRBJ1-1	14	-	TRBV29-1	TGCAGCGTTGAATGGAGGTACTCGAACACTGAAGCTTTCTTT	CSVEWRYSNTEAFF
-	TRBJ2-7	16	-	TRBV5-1	TGCGCCAGCAGCCCCGAGGTGGGGGAAGGGTCGAGAGAGCAGTACTTC	CASSPEVGEGSREQYF
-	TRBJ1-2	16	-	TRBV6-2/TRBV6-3	TGTGCCAGCAGTTACACCTCTGAAGGGTCAGGCTATGGCTACACCTTC	CASSYTSEGSGYGYTF